Following are 4 T cell receptor beta chains from one sample sequenced in a study of T cell responses to AZD1222 COVID-19 vaccine. Profiled with immunoSEQ multiplex PCR; TCRdb holds only in-frame clones, not every one. The data contain roughly 110,000 clones, around 91% of them singletons. The sequencing here drew on peripheral blood, taken on day 0 of AZD1222 vaccination. These receptors all come from an adult in good health.

The V call is TRBV11-2, the J call TRBJ1-4; D is undetermined. V dropped 5 bases and J dropped 7 bases, with 11 bases sitting between them. CDR1 is SGHAT and CDR2 is FQNNGV in the germline V gene. The CDR3 is 13 residues long. The CDR3 DNA is TGTGCCAGCAGCCTAGCTAATACTGAAAAACTGTTTTTT. This gives the protein CASSLANTEKLFF.

V is TRBV7-7 and J is TRBJ2-2; tentative D call: TRBD2 (6 bases). Trimming removed 3 bases at V and 5 bases at J, with 7 bases between. The CDR3 sequence is 13 residues long. Germline V gives CDR1 SSHAT, CDR2 FNYEAQ (reference sequence). For the CDR3, the DNA is TGTGCCAGCAGCTTTCGGGGGACCGGGGAGCTGTTTTTT. As protein: CASSFRGTGELFF.

The V call is TRBV7-2, the J call TRBJ2-7; 7 bases are a match to TRBD2. Germline V CDR1 and CDR2: SGHTA, FQGNSA. The junction had 9 bases not matched to a gene; V was cut back by 5 bases and J by 2 bases. CDR3 size: 15 residues. The CDR3 here is CASSPRVAGAYEQYF. The CDR3 DNA reads TGTGCCAGCAGCCCCCGGGTAGCGGGCGCCTACGAGCAGTACTTC.

The chain is built from TRBV7-2 and TRBJ2-7; D remains unclear. Per germline, CDR1 SGHTA and CDR2 FQGNSA. The CDR3 spans 13 residues. V lost 5 bases and J 3 bases, leaving 11 bases between the germline ends. The CDR3 loop reads CASSPGPNYEQYF. The DNA of the CDR3 is TGTGCCAGCAGCCCCGGTCCTAACTACGAGCAGTACTTC.